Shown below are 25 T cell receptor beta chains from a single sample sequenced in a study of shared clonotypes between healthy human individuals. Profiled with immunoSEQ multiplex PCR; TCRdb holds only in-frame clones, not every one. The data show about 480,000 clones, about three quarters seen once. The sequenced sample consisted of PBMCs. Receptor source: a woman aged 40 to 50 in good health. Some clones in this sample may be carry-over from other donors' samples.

CDR3 amino acids: CASSGGSTYNEQFF. In DNA form, the CDR3 reads TGTGCCTCATCTGGGGGGTCTACCTACAATGAGCAGTTCTTC. V and J are TRBV7-2 and TRBJ2-1, with D possibly being TRBD2 (6 bases). The germline gives CDR1 SGHTA, CDR2 FQGNSA. Trimming removed 11 bases from V and 2 bases from J, with 16 bases in between. This CDR3 comprises 14 residues.

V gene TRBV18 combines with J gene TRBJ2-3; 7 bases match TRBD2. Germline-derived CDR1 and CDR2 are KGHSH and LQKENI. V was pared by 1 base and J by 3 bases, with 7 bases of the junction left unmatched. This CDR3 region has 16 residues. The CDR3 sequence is CASSPQSGMGTDTQYF. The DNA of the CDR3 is TGTGCCAGCTCACCACAAAGCGGGATGGGTACAGATACGCAGTATTTT.

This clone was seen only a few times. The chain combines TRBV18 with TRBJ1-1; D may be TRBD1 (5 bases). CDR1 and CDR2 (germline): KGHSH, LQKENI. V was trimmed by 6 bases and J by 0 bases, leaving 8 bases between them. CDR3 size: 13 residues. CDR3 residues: CASSGEVNTEAFF. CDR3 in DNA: TGTGCCAGCTCGGGGGAGGTGAACACTGAAGCTTTCTTT.

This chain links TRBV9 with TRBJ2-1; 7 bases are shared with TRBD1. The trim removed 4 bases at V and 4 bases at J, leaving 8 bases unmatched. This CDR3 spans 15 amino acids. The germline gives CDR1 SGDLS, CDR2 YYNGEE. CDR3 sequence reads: CASSTRQGRYNEQFF. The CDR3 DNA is TGTGCCAGCAGCACTCGACAGGGCCGGTACAATGAGCAGTTCTTC. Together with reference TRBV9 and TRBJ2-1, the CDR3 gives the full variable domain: DSGVTQTPKHLITATGQRVTLRCSPRSGDLSVYWYQQSLDQGLQFLIQYYNGEERAKGNILERFSAQQFPDLHSELNLSSLELGDSALYFCASSTRQGRYNEQFFGPGTRLTVL.

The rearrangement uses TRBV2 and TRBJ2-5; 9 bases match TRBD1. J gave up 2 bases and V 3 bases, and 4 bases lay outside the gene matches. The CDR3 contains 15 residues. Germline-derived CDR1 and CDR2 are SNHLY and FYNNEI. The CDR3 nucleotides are TGTGCCAGCAGTGATCTGGGACAGGGACAAGAGACCCAGTACTTC. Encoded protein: CASSDLGQGQETQYF.

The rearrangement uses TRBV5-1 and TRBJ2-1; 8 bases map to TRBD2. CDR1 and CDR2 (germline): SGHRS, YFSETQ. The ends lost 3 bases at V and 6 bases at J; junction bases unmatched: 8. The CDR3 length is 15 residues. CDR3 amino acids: CASSYLVSGVNEQFF. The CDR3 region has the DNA TGCGCCAGCAGCTACCTGGTTAGCGGGGTCAATGAGCAGTTCTTC.

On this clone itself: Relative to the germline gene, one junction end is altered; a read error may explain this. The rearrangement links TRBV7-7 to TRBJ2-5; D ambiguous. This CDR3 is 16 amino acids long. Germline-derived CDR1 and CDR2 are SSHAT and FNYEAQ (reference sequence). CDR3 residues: CASSLAYTAGEETQYF. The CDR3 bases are TGTGCTAGCAGCTTAGCATACACGGCAGGAGAGGAGACCCAGTACTTC. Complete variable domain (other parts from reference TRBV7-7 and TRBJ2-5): GAGVSQSPRYKVTKRGQDVTLRCDPISSHATLYWYQQALGQGPEFLTYFNYEAQPDKSGLPSDRFSAERPEGSISTLTIQRTEQRDSAMYRCASSLAYTAGEETQYFGPGTRLLVL.

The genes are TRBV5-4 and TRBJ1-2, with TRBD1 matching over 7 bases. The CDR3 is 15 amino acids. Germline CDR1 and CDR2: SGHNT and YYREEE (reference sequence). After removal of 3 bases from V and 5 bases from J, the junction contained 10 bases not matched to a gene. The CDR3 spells CASSSGQGGAYGYTF. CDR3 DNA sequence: TGTGCCAGCAGCTCCGGACAAGGGGGCGCTTATGGCTACACCTTC.

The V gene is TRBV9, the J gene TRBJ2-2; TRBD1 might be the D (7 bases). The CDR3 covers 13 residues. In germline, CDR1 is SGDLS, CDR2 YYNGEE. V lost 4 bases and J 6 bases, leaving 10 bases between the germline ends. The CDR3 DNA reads TGTGCCAGCAGCCAGGGGGGAGCCGGGGAGCTGTTTTTT. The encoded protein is CASSQGGAGELFF.

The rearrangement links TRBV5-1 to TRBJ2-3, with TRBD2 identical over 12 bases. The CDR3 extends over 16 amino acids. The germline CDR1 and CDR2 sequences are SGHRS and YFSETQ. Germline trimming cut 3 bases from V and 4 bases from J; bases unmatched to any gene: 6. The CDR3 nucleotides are TGCGCCAGCAGCTCTCTAGCGGGAGGGCAAGCAGATACGCAGTATTTT. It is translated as CASSSLAGGQADTQYF.

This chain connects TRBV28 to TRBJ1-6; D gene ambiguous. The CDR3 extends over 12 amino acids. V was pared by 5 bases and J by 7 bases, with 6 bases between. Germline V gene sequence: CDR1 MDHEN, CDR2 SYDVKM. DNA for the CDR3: TGTGCCAGCAGTCCATTAAATTCACCCCTCCACTTT. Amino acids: CASSPLNSPLHF.

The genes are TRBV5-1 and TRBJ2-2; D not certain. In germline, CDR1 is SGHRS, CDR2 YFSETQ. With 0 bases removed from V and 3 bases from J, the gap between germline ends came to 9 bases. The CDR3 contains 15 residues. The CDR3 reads CASSLDGRDTGELFF. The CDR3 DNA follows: TGCGCCAGCAGCTTGGATGGGCGCGACACCGGGGAGCTGTTTTTT.

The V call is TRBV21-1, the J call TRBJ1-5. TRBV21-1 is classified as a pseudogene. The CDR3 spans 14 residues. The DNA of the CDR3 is TGTGCCAGCAGCAAAGCGCTTATCAATCAGCCCCAGCATTTT. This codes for CASSKALINQPQHF.

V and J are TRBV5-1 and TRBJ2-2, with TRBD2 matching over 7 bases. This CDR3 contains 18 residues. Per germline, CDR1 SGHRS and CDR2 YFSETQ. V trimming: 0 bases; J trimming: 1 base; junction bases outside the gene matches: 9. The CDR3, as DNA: TGCGCCAGCAGCTTGGCCGGGCACGCGGGAGTGAACACCGGGGAGCTGTTTTTT. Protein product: CASSLAGHAGVNTGELFF.

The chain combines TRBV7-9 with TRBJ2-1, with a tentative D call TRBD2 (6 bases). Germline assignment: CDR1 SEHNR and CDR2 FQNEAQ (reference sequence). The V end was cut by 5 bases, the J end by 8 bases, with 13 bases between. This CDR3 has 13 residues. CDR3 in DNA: TGTGCCAGCAGCGAAAGGGCGGGATATGAGCAGTTCTTC. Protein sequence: CASSERAGYEQFF.

The CDR3, as DNA: TGTGCCAGCAGCACCTCCGGCGGCGCGGGGGGGGAGACCCAGTACTTC. Translating it yields CASSTSGGAGGETQYF. The chain couples TRBV5-4 to TRBJ2-5; 9 bases are shared with TRBD2. Unmatched junction bases numbered 12, after V lost 4 bases and J lost 5 bases. The germline gives CDR1 SGHNT, CDR2 YYREEE (reference sequence). The CDR3 consists of 16 residues. Filled out from reference TRBV5-4 and TRBJ2-5, the complete variable domain reads ETGVTQSPTHLIKTRGQQVTLRCSSQSGHNTVSWYQQALGQGPQFIFQYYREEENGRGNFPPRFSGLQFPNYSSELNVNALELDDSALYLCASSTSGGAGGETQYFGPGTRLLVL.

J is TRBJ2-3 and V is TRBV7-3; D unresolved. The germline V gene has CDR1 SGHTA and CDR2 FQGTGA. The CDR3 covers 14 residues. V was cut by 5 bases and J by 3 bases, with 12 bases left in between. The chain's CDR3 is CASSRQLGTDTQYF. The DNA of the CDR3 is TGTGCCAGCAGCCGTCAGCTGGGGACAGATACGCAGTATTTT.

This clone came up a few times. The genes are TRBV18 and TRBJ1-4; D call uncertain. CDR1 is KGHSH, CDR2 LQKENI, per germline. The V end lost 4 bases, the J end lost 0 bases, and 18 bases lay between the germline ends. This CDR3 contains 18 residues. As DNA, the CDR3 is TGTGCCAGCTCACGGTCTAAGGAGGGCAGTGCAACTAATGAAAAACTGTTTTTT. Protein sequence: CASSRSKEGSATNEKLFF.

CDR3 loop: CASSSVGTDTQYF. CDR3 DNA: TGTGCCAGCTCATCCGTGGGCACAGATACGCAGTATTTT. The chain is built from TRBV18 and TRBJ2-3; D is unclear. The CDR3 runs 13 residues. The V end lost 5 bases, the J end lost 1 base, and 7 bases lay between the germline ends. Germline CDR1 is KGHSH and CDR2 is LQKENI.

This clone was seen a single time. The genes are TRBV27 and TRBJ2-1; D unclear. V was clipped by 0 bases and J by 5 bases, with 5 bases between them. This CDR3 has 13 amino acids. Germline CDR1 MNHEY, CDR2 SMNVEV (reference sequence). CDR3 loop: CASSLSRNNEQFF. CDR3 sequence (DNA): TGTGCCAGCAGTTTATCTCGTAACAATGAGCAGTTCTTC.

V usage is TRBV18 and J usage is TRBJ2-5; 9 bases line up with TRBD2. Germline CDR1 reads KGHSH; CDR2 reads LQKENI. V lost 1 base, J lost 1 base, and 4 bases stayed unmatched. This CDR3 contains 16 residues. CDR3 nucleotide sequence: TGTGCCAGCTCACCACGACGACTAGCGGCCCAAGAGACCCAGTACTTC. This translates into CASSPRRLAAQETQYF.

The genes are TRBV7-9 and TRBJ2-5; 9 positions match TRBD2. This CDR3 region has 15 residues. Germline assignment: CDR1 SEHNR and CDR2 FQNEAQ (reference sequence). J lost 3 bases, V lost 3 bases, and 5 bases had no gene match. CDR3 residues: CASSFPSSGKETQYF. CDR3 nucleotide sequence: TGTGCCAGCAGCTTTCCGTCTAGCGGGAAAGAGACCCAGTACTTC.

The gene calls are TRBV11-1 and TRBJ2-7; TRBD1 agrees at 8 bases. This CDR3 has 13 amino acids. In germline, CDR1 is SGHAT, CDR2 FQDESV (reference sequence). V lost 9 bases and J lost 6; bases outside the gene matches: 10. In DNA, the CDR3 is TGTGCCAGTACGATTCCAGGGGGCATCGAGCAGTACTTC. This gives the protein CASTIPGGIEQYF.

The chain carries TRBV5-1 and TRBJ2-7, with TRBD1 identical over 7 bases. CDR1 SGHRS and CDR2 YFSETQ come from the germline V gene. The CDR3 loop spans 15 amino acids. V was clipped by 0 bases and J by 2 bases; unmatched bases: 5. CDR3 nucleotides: TGCGCCAGCAGCTTGGTAGGGGACAGTACCTACGAGCAGTACTTC. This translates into CASSLVGDSTYEQYF.

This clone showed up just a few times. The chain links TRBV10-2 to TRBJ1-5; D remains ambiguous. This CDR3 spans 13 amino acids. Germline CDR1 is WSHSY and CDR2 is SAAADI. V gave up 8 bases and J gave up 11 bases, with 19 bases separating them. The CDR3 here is CASERPSLRAQHF. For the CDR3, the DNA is TGCGCCAGCGAGAGACCCAGTCTGAGGGCCCAGCATTTT.